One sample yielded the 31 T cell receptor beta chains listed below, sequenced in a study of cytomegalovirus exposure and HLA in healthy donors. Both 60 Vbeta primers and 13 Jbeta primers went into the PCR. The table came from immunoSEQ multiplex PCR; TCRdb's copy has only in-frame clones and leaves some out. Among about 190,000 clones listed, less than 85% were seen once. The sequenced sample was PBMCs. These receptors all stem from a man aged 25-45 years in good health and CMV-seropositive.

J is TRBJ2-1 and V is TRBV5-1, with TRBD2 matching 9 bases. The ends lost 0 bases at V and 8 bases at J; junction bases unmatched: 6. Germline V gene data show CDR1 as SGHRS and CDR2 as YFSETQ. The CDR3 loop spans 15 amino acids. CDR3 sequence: CASSLGSGGGDEQFF. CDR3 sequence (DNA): TGCGCCAGCAGCTTGGGTAGCGGGGGAGGGGATGAGCAGTTCTTC.

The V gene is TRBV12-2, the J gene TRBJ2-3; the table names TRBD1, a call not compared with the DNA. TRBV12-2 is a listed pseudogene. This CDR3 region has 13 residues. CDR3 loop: CARKGRHTDTQYF. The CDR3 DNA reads TGTGCAAGGAAGGGGCGCCACACAGATACGCAGTATTTT.

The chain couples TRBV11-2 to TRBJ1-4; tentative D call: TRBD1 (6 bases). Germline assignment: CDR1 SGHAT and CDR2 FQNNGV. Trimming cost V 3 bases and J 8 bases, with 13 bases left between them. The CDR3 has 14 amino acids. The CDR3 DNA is TGTGCCAGCAGCTTCCAGACAGGTTGGGAAAAACTGTTTTTT. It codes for CASSFQTGWEKLFF.

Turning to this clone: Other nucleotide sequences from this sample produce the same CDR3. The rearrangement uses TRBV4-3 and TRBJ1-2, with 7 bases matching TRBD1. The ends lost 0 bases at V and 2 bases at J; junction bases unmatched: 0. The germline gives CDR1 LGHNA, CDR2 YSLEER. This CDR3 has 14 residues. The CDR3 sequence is CASSQDRGNYGYTF. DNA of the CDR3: TGCGCCAGCAGCCAAGACAGGGGGAACTATGGCTACACCTTC.

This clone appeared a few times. DNA of the CDR3: TGTGCCAGCTCGCCGACTAGCGGGGGGGCCGTTAGCACAGATACGCAGTATTTT. It is translated as CASSPTSGGAVSTDTQYF. This sequence joins TRBV18 and TRBJ2-3; 14 bases map to TRBD2. Germline loops: CDR1 KGHSH, CDR2 LQKENI. V was pared by 6 bases and J by 0 bases, with 8 bases of the junction left unmatched. The length of the CDR3 is 18 residues.

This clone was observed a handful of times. CDR3 residues: CASSLIAGGGSGEQFF. The CDR3 region has the DNA TGTGCCAGCAGCTTGATAGCGGGAGGGGGCTCTGGGGAGCAGTTCTTC. This chain connects TRBV7-3 to TRBJ2-1; 11 bases are shared with TRBD2. Trimming at V came to 3 bases and at J to 10 bases, leaving 11 bases not matched to a gene. This CDR3 is built from 16 residues. Germline loops: CDR1 SGHTA, CDR2 FQGTGA.

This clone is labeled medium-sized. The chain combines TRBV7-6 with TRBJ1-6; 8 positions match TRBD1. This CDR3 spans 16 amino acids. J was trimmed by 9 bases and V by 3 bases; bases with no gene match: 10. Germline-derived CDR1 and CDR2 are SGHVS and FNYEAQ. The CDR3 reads CASSLGPRDRSSPLHF. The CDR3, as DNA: TGTGCCAGCAGCTTGGGACCCCGGGACAGGTCTTCACCCCTCCACTTT.

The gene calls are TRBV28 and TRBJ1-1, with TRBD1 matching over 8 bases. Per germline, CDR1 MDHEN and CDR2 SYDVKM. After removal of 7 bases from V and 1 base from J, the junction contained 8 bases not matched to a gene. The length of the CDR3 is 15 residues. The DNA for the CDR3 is TGTGCCAGCACCAATGGGGGGACAGGGAACACTGAAGCTTTCTTT. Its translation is CASTNGGTGNTEAFF.

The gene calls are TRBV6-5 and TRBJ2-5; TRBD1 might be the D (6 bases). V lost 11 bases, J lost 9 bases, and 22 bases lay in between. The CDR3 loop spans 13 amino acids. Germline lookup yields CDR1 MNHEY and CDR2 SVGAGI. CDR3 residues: CAPGNRAIRAQYF. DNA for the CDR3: TGTGCCCCAGGAAACAGGGCGATTCGGGCCCAGTACTTC.

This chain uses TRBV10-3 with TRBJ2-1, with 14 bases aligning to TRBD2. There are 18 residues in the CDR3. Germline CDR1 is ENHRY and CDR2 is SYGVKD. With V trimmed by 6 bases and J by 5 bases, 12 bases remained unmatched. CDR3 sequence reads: CAISSGLAGVRLHNEQFF. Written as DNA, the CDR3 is TGTGCCATCAGCTCGGGACTAGCGGGAGTCAGACTACACAATGAGCAGTTCTTC.

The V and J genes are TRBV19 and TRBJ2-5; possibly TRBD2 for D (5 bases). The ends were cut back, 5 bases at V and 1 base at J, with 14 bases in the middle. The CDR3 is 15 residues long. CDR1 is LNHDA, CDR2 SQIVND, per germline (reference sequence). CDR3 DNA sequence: TGTGCCAGTAGTTCGAGGGCTACATCCCAAGAGACCCAGTACTTC. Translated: CASSSRATSQETQYF. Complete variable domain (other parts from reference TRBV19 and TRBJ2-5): DGGITQSPKYLFRKEGQNVTLSCEQNLNHDAMYWYRQDPGQGLRLIYYSQIVNDFQKGDIAEGYSVSREKKESFPLTVTSAQKNPTAFYLCASSSRATSQETQYFGPGTRLLVL.

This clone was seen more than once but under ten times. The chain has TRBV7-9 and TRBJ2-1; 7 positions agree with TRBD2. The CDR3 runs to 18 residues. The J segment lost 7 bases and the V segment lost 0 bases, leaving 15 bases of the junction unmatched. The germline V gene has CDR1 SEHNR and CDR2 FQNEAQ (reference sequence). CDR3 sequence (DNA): TGTGCCAGCAGCTTAGCGCAGGGCGGGGGTCTGGCTCGTAATGAGCAGTTCTTC. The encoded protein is CASSLAQGGGLARNEQFF.

The CDR3 sequence is CASSLVVPGQFRHEQFF. The CDR3 DNA is TGTGCCAGCAGCTTAGTGGTTCCAGGACAGTTTCGGCATGAGCAGTTCTTC. This chain links TRBV7-9 with TRBJ2-1, with D perhaps TRBD1 (6 bases). Germline V gene data show CDR1 as SEHNR and CDR2 as FQNEAQ (reference sequence). The CDR3 is made up of 17 amino acids. V lost 1 base to trimming and J lost 8 bases, with 21 bases between them.

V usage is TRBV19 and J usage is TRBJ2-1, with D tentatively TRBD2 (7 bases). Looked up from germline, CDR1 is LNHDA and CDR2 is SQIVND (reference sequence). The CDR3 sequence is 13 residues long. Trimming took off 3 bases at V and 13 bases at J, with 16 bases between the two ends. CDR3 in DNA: TGTGCCAGTAGTATGGAAGGGAGGGGGGACCAGTTCTTC. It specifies CASSMEGRGDQFF.

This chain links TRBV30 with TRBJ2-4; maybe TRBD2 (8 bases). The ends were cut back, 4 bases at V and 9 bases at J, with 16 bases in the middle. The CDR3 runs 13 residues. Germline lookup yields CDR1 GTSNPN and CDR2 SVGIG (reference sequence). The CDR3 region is CAWKTGGGGIQYF. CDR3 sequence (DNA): TGTGCCTGGAAAACGGGAGGGGGCGGCATTCAGTACTTC.

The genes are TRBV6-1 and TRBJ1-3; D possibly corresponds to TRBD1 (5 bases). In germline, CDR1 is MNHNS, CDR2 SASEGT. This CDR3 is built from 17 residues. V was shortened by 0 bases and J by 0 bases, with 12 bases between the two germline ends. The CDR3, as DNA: TGTGCCAGCAGTGAAGCTAAGGGGCCATACTCTGGAAACACCATATATTTT. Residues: CASSEAKGPYSGNTIYF.

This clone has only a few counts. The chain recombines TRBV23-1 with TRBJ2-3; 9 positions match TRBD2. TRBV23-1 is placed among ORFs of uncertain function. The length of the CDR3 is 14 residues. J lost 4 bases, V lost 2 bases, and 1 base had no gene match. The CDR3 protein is CASSQGGRADTQYF. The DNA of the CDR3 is TGCGCCAGCAGTCAAGGCGGGAGGGCAGATACGCAGTATTTT.

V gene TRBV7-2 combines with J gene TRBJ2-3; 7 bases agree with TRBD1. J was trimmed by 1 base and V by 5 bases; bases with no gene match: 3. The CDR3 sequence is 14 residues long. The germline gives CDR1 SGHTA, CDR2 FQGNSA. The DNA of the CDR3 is TGTGCCAGCAGCAACGGACAGGGCACAGATACGCAGTATTTT. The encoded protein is CASSNGQGTDTQYF.

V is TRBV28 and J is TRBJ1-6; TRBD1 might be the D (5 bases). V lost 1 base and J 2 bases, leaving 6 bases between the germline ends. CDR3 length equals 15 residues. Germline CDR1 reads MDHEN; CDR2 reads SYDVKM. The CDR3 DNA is TGTGCCAGCAGTTTATCAGGGACCTATAATTCACCCCTCCACTTT. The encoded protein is CASSLSGTYNSPLHF.

CDR3 coding DNA: TGTGCCATCAGTCCTGGGAGTTCTGGGGCCAACGTCCTGACTTTC. Translating it yields CAISPGSSGANVLTF. J is TRBJ2-6 and V is TRBV10-3; D possibly corresponds to TRBD2 (5 bases). The length of the CDR3 is 15 residues. V lost 5 bases, J lost 1 base, and 9 bases lay in between. Germline CDR1 reads ENHRY; CDR2 reads SYGVKD.

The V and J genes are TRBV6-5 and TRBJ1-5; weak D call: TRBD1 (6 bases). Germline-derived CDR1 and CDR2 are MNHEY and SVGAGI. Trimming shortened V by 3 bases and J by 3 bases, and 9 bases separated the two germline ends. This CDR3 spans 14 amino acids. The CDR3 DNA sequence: TGTGCCAGCAGTTATACAGGGTTCAATCAGCCCCAGCATTTT. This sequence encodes CASSYTGFNQPQHF.

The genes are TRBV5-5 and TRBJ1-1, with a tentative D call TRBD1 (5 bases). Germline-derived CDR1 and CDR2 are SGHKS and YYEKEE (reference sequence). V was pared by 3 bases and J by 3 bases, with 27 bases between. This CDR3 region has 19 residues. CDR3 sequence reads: CASSSDWGGAFFEDTEAFF. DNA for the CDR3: TGTGCCAGCAGCTCCGACTGGGGGGGAGCGTTTTTCGAGGACACTGAAGCTTTCTTT.

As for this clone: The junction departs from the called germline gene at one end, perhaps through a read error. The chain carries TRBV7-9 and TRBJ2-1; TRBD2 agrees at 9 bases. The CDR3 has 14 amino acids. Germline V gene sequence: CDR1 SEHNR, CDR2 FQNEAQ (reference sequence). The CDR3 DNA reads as TGTTCCAGCAGCCCACCTAGCGGGATGGGTGAGCAGTTCTTC. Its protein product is CSSSPPSGMGEQFF.

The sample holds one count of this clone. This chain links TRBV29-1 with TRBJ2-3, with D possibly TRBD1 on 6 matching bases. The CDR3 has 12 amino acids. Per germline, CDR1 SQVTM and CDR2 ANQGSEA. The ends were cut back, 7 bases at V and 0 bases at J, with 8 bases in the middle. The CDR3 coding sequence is TGCAGCGCCACAGGGAGCACAGATACGCAGTATTTT. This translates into CSATGSTDTQYF.

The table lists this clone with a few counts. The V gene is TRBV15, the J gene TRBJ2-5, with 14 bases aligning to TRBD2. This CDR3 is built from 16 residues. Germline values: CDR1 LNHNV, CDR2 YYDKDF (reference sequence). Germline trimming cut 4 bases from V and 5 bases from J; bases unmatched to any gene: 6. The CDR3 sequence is CATSTRLAGGGETQYF. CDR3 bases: TGTGCCACCAGCACCCGACTAGCGGGAGGGGGGGAGACCCAGTACTTC.

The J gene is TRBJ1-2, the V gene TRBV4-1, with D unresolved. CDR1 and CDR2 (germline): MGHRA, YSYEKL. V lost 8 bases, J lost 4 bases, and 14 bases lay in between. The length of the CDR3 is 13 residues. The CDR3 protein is CASSPEVGYGYTF. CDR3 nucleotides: TGCGCCAGCTCGCCCGAGGTGGGCTATGGCTACACCTTC.

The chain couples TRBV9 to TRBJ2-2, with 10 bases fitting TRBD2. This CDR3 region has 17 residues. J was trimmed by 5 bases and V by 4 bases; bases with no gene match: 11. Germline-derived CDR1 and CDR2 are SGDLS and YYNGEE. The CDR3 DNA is TGTGCCAGCAGCCACCCGGGACTAGCGATTGGGACCGGGGAGCTGTTTTTT. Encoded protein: CASSHPGLAIGTGELFF.

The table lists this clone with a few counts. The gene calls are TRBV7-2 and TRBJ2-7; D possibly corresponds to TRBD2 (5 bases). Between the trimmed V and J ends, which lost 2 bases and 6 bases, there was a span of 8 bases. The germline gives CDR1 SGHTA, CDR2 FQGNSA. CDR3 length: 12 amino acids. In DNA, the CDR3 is TGTGCCAGCAGCTTAAGAGGGCCCGAGCAGTACTTC. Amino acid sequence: CASSLRGPEQYF. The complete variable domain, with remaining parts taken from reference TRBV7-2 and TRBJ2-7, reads GAGVSQSPSNKVTEKGKDVELRCDPISGHTALYWYRQSLGQGLEFLIYFQGNSAPDKSGLPSDRFSAERTGGSVSTLTIQRTQQEDSAVYLCASSLRGPEQYFGPGTRLTVT.

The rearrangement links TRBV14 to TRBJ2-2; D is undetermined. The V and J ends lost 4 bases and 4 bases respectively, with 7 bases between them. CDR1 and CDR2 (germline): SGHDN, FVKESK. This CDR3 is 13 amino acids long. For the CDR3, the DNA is TGTGCCAGCAGCCCCTATGCCACCGGGGAGCTGTTTTTT. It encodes CASSPYATGELFF. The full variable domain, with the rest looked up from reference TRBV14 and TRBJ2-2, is EAGVTQFPSHSVIEKGQTVTLRCDPISGHDNLYWYRRVMGKEIKFLLHFVKESKQDESGMPNNRFLAERTGGTYSTLKVQPAELEDSGVYFCASSPYATGELFFGEGSRLTVL.

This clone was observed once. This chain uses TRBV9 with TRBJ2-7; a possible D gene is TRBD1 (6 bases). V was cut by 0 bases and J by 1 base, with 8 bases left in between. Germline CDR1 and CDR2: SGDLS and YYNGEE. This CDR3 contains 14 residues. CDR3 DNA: TGTGCCAGCAGCGTAGATCAGGGGTCCTACGAGCAGTACTTC. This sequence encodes CASSVDQGSYEQYF.

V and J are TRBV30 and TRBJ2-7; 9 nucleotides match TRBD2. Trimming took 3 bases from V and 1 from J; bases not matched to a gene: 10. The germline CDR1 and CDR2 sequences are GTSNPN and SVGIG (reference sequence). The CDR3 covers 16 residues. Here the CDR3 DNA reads TGTGCCTGGAGCGCCTGGGAGCGGGAGGCTTCCTACGAGCAGTACTTC. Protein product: CAWSAWEREASYEQYF.